These T cell receptor beta chains were read from a single sample in a study of identical twins. TCRdb redid the calling of the 5' RACE reads with MiXCR, one entry per CDR3 protein. Here the sample spans 1.5 million to 2 million distinct CDR3 sequences, less than 40% being singletons. What was sequenced was cord blood. The receptors were gathered from a newborn girl in good health. Each CDR3 is given with its conserved first and last residue. The order of the fields is J gene, D gene, clone size, V gene, CDR3 length, CDR3 DNA, CDR3 protein. The D gene is left open where the match is weak. For some rows the clone size is stated as once, few or many, or as a class when expanded; others skip it.

j_gene: TRBJ2-5
d_gene: -
abundance: few
v_gene: TRBV5-1
len: 16
CDR3nt: TGCGCCAGCAGCGTACCTAAAGGACAGCTAGCGGAGACCCAGTACTTC
CDR3aa: CASSVPKGQLAETQYF

j_gene: TRBJ2-7
d_gene: -
abundance: -
v_gene: TRBV6-6
len: 16
CDR3nt: TGTGCCAGCAGTTACTCGATCAGGGTCCGATCCTACGAGCAGTACTTC
CDR3aa: CASSYSIRVRSYEQYF

j_gene: TRBJ2-3
d_gene: TRBD2
abundance: few
v_gene: TRBV6-1
len: 14
CDR3nt: TGTGCCAGCAGTGAACCGGGGGGGCCAGATACGCAGTATTTT
CDR3aa: CASSEPGGPDTQYF

j_gene: TRBJ1-5
d_gene: -
abundance: few
v_gene: TRBV6-5
len: 14
CDR3nt: TGTGCCAGCAGTTACCAACCCGGGGGTCGGCCCCAGCATTTT
CDR3aa: CASSYQPGGRPQHF

j_gene: TRBJ1-5
d_gene: -
abundance: -
v_gene: TRBV12-3/TRBV12-4
len: 17
CDR3nt: TGTGCCAGCACCTTTCTCTCCCACAGGAGGGCCAATCAGCCCCAGCATTTT
CDR3aa: CASTFLSHRRANQPQHF

j_gene: TRBJ2-7
d_gene: TRBD2
abundance: few
v_gene: TRBV5-1
len: 17
CDR3nt: TGCGCCAGCAGCTCCGGGACTAGCGGGGGCGGTCTCTACGAGCAGTACTTC
CDR3aa: CASSSGTSGGGLYEQYF

j_gene: TRBJ2-1
d_gene: -
abundance: -
v_gene: TRBV28
len: 14
CDR3nt: TGTGCCAGCAGTTTGTTATCGGGGATCAATGAGCAGTTCTTC
CDR3aa: CASSLLSGINEQFF

j_gene: TRBJ2-1
d_gene: -
abundance: once
v_gene: TRBV20-1
len: 16
CDR3nt: TGCAGTGCTACATCGACCGGGACGACGGTTTCTGGTGAGCAGTTCTTC
CDR3aa: CSATSTGTTVSGEQFF

j_gene: TRBJ2-1
d_gene: TRBD1
abundance: -
v_gene: TRBV5-1
len: 20
CDR3nt: TGCGCCAGCATGCGAACCCCGGGACAGGCTATTTTTGGCTCCTACAATGAGCAGTTCTTC
CDR3aa: CASMRTPGQAIFGSYNEQFF

j_gene: TRBJ2-1
d_gene: TRBD2
abundance: few
v_gene: TRBV20-1
len: 13
CDR3nt: TGCAGTGCTAGACTAGCGGGTCGCAATGAGCAGTTCTTC
CDR3aa: CSARLAGRNEQFF

j_gene: TRBJ2-5
d_gene: TRBD2
abundance: many
v_gene: TRBV3-1
len: 15
CDR3nt: TGTGCCAGCAGCCAAGATATAGCGGGAGGGAGAGAGCAGTACTTC
CDR3aa: CASSQDIAGGREQYF

j_gene: TRBJ2-3
d_gene: -
abundance: many
v_gene: TRBV25-1
len: 17
CDR3nt: TGTGCCAGCAGTGAATATCCGGCAGTGTCGTACACAGATACGCAGTATTTT
CDR3aa: CASSEYPAVSYTDTQYF

j_gene: TRBJ1-5
d_gene: -
abundance: -
v_gene: TRBV10-3
len: 12
CDR3nt: TGTGCCATCAGTGAGTCAACAGGCGCCCAGCATTTT
CDR3aa: CAISESTGAQHF

j_gene: TRBJ2-6
d_gene: -
abundance: few
v_gene: TRBV29-1
len: 15
CDR3nt: TGCAGCGTAGGGACCGCTAGCTCTGGGGCCAACGTCCTGACTTTC
CDR3aa: CSVGTASSGANVLTF

j_gene: TRBJ2-5
d_gene: TRBD2
abundance: few
v_gene: TRBV7-2
len: 16
CDR3nt: TGTGCCAGCAGCTTAGCCGGGACTAGGGGCCAAGAGACCCAGTACTTC
CDR3aa: CASSLAGTRGQETQYF

j_gene: TRBJ2-5
d_gene: -
abundance: -
v_gene: TRBV29-1
len: 13
CDR3nt: TGCAGCGTTGTACTAATGGGGGGAGAGACCCAGTACTTC
CDR3aa: CSVVLMGGETQYF

j_gene: TRBJ2-7
d_gene: -
abundance: few
v_gene: TRBV11-1
len: 14
CDR3nt: TGTGCCAGCAGCTTTGACTACCACGGCTACGAGCAGTACTTC
CDR3aa: CASSFDYHGYEQYF

j_gene: TRBJ2-7
d_gene: -
abundance: -
v_gene: TRBV20-1
len: 16
CDR3nt: TGCAGTGCTAGAGCAATACCTAGCGCGAACTCCTACGAGCAGTACTTC
CDR3aa: CSARAIPSANSYEQYF

j_gene: TRBJ2-5
d_gene: -
abundance: many
v_gene: TRBV6-5
len: 12
CDR3nt: TGTGCCAGCAGTTATGTTGGTGGGGAGCAGTACTTC
CDR3aa: CASSYVGGEQYF

j_gene: TRBJ2-4
d_gene: TRBD2
abundance: few
v_gene: TRBV3-1
len: 14
CDR3nt: TGTGCCAGCAGCCATCGCGGGAGGGCAAACATTCAGTACTTC
CDR3aa: CASSHRGRANIQYF

j_gene: TRBJ1-4
d_gene: -
abundance: few
v_gene: TRBV20-1
len: 14
CDR3nt: TGCAGTGCTAGAGGGGCCCCCCTTAATGAAAAACTGTTTTTT
CDR3aa: CSARGAPLNEKLFF

j_gene: TRBJ2-1
d_gene: -
abundance: few
v_gene: TRBV2
len: 16
CDR3nt: TGTGCCAGCAGGGATCGTCCGGGACTTTCAGTCAATGAGCAGTTCTTC
CDR3aa: CASRDRPGLSVNEQFF

j_gene: TRBJ2-2
d_gene: -
abundance: -
v_gene: TRBV11-2
len: 17
CDR3nt: TGTGCCAGCAGCTTAGATCCGGGGGACACATACACCGGGGAGCTGTTTTTT
CDR3aa: CASSLDPGDTYTGELFF

j_gene: TRBJ1-1
d_gene: -
abundance: -
v_gene: TRBV24-1
len: 13
CDR3nt: TGTGCCACCAGTGATTTTGCAGGGGAGAGCTCTTTCTTT
CDR3aa: CATSDFAGESSFF

j_gene: TRBJ1-4
d_gene: -
abundance: -
v_gene: TRBV3-1
len: 15
CDR3nt: TGTGCCAGCAGCCGATCGACGGCCCGTAGCGAAAAACTGTTTTTT
CDR3aa: CASSRSTARSEKLFF

j_gene: TRBJ2-3
d_gene: -
abundance: few
v_gene: TRBV7-9
len: 14
CDR3nt: TGTGCCAGCAGCTTAGTCCATCCACCAGATACGCAGTATTTT
CDR3aa: CASSLVHPPDTQYF

j_gene: TRBJ1-1
d_gene: -
abundance: many
v_gene: TRBV5-1
len: 14
CDR3nt: TGCGCCAGCAGCTTGGAACGGATGAACACTGAAGCTTTCTTT
CDR3aa: CASSLERMNTEAFF

j_gene: TRBJ1-4
d_gene: TRBD1
abundance: few
v_gene: TRBV28
len: 20
CDR3nt: TGTGCCAGCAGTTTGGTTAGGACAGGGCCGAAGGGTGTCACTAATGAAAAACTGTTTTTT
CDR3aa: CASSLVRTGPKGVTNEKLFF

j_gene: TRBJ1-5
d_gene: -
abundance: -
v_gene: TRBV25-1
len: 15
CDR3nt: TGTGCCAGCAGTGAAGGGGGGGCCGGCAATCAGCCCCAGCATTTT
CDR3aa: CASSEGGAGNQPQHF

j_gene: TRBJ2-1
d_gene: TRBD2
abundance: many
v_gene: TRBV11-2
len: 13
CDR3nt: TGTGCCAGCAGCAGGACTAGCTTTAGTGAGCAGTTCTTC
CDR3aa: CASSRTSFSEQFF

j_gene: TRBJ2-2
d_gene: -
abundance: -
v_gene: TRBV19
len: 14
CDR3nt: TGTGCCAGTAGTATAGCAGGGCGGACCGGGGAGCTGTTTTTT
CDR3aa: CASSIAGRTGELFF

j_gene: TRBJ2-5
d_gene: -
abundance: many
v_gene: TRBV14
len: 13
CDR3nt: TGTGCCAGCAGCCAAGATGGGTCGGAGACCCAGTACTTC
CDR3aa: CASSQDGSETQYF

j_gene: TRBJ1-6
d_gene: TRBD1
abundance: few
v_gene: TRBV7-2
len: 16
CDR3nt: TGTGCCAGCAGCTTAGGGGACAGGGGCTATAATTCACCCCTCCACTTT
CDR3aa: CASSLGDRGYNSPLHF

j_gene: TRBJ2-7
d_gene: -
abundance: -
v_gene: TRBV11-2
len: 14
CDR3nt: TGTGCCAGCAGCTTAGATAACCACTACAATGAGCAGTACTTC
CDR3aa: CASSLDNHYNEQYF

j_gene: TRBJ2-7
d_gene: TRBD1
abundance: -
v_gene: TRBV28
len: 14
CDR3nt: TGTGCCAGCACCGCGGGACAGGGATTCTACGAGCAGTACTTC
CDR3aa: CASTAGQGFYEQYF

j_gene: TRBJ1-4
d_gene: -
abundance: few
v_gene: TRBV2
len: 13
CDR3nt: TGTGCCAGCAGCCCGACAGAGGGAGAAAAACTGTTTTTT
CDR3aa: CASSPTEGEKLFF

j_gene: TRBJ1-2
d_gene: TRBD1
abundance: -
v_gene: TRBV7-9
len: 16
CDR3nt: TGTGCCAGCAGCGCCCGGGACAGCCGCCCTTACTATGGTTACACCTTC
CDR3aa: CASSARDSRPYYGYTF

j_gene: TRBJ2-7
d_gene: -
abundance: -
v_gene: TRBV20-1
len: 13
CDR3nt: TGCAGTGCTAGTCGGACAGGGAGGGACGAGCAGTACTTC
CDR3aa: CSASRTGRDEQYF

j_gene: TRBJ1-1
d_gene: -
abundance: few
v_gene: TRBV15
len: 15
CDR3nt: TGTGCCACCAGCAGAGATAAGGGGGTCGACACTGAAGCTTTCTTT
CDR3aa: CATSRDKGVDTEAFF

j_gene: TRBJ2-7
d_gene: -
abundance: -
v_gene: TRBV30
len: 15
CDR3nt: TGTGCCTGGAGTGTTGGCAGGAGCTCCTACAATGAGCAGTACTTC
CDR3aa: CAWSVGRSSYNEQYF

j_gene: TRBJ2-5
d_gene: TRBD1
abundance: -
v_gene: TRBV2
len: 13
CDR3nt: TGTGCCAGCAGACCCAAACTGAAGACAGGGGAGTACTTC
CDR3aa: CASRPKLKTGEYF

j_gene: TRBJ2-4
d_gene: TRBD2
abundance: -
v_gene: TRBV11-2
len: 18
CDR3nt: TGTGCCAGCAGCTTATTTAGGACTAGCGGGACCACCGAAAACATTCAGTACTTC
CDR3aa: CASSLFRTSGTTENIQYF

j_gene: TRBJ2-1
d_gene: TRBD2
abundance: -
v_gene: TRBV19
len: 14
CDR3nt: TGTGCCAGTAGTATAGCGGGAGGGCCCAATGAGCAGTTCTTC
CDR3aa: CASSIAGGPNEQFF

j_gene: TRBJ1-2
d_gene: -
abundance: few
v_gene: TRBV6-1
len: 12
CDR3nt: TGTGCCAGCATGGCAGACTCCTATGGCTACACCTTC
CDR3aa: CASMADSYGYTF

j_gene: TRBJ1-2
d_gene: -
abundance: -
v_gene: TRBV29-1
len: 11
CDR3nt: TGCAGCGTAGCGGACAGCCCGGCATACACCTTC
CDR3aa: CSVADSPAYTF

j_gene: TRBJ1-6
d_gene: -
abundance: -
v_gene: TRBV20-1
len: 13
CDR3nt: TGCAGTGCTCCCGGGTATAGGGGTTCACCCCTCCACTTT
CDR3aa: CSAPGYRGSPLHF

j_gene: TRBJ1-1
d_gene: -
abundance: -
v_gene: TRBV28
len: 16
CDR3nt: TGTGCCAGCAGTTCCCGGACGGGGGGGATGAACACTGAAGCTTTCTTT
CDR3aa: CASSSRTGGMNTEAFF

j_gene: TRBJ1-6
d_gene: TRBD1
abundance: -
v_gene: TRBV13
len: 16
CDR3nt: TGTGCCAGCAGTGTAGGCGACAGGGCGTATAATTCACCCCTCCACTTT
CDR3aa: CASSVGDRAYNSPLHF

j_gene: TRBJ1-2
d_gene: -
abundance: few
v_gene: TRBV28
len: 14
CDR3nt: TGTGCCAGCACCCTCGGGGACAAGGCTGATGGCTACACCTTC
CDR3aa: CASTLGDKADGYTF

j_gene: TRBJ2-5
d_gene: -
abundance: -
v_gene: TRBV20-1
len: 13
CDR3nt: TGCAGTGCTAGAGATGGAGCTAGGGGTGAGCAGTACTTC
CDR3aa: CSARDGARGEQYF

j_gene: TRBJ1-1
d_gene: -
abundance: few
v_gene: TRBV7-4
len: 18
CDR3nt: TGTGCCAGCAGCTTAGATGCTAGGGCAGGGAGGGTGAACACTGAAGCTTTCTTT
CDR3aa: CASSLDARAGRVNTEAFF

j_gene: TRBJ1-3
d_gene: TRBD1
abundance: once
v_gene: TRBV7-2
len: 15
CDR3nt: TGTGCCAGCAGCTTAAACAGGGGGCTTGGAAACACCATATATTTT
CDR3aa: CASSLNRGLGNTIYF

j_gene: TRBJ1-5
d_gene: -
abundance: -
v_gene: TRBV6-1
len: 13
CDR3nt: TGTGCCAGCCTCAATTGGGGCAATCAGCCCCAGCATTTT
CDR3aa: CASLNWGNQPQHF